The clone carrying this TCR beta chain appeared a few times. Its antigen is not known. Unique molecular identifiers were built into the TCR beta cDNA libraries. TCRdb re-called the PCR reads with MiXCR, one entry per CDR3 protein. This table holds approximately 730,000 distinct CDR3 sequences, roughly 30% found once. These data come from a study of post-analysis software for immune sequencing data. Study findings and constraints: Among several TRBV segments more frequent in patients than controls were TRBV5-6, TRBV5-1 and TRBV20-1.

The CDR3 totals 15 residues. V was shortened by 0 bases and J by 0 bases, with 7 bases between the two germline ends. The germline V gene has CDR1 SGHRS and CDR2 YFSETQ. The chain links TRBV5-1 to TRBJ1-5; D is uncertain. The sequenced material came from blood. The source of this sequence is a girl aged 10-17 years with multiple sclerosis. Here the CDR3 DNA reads TGCGCCAGCAGCTTGGTCCCAGATAGCAATCAGCCCCAGCATTTT. Amino acids: CASSLVPDSNQPQHF.